The clone carrying this T cell receptor beta chain was counted between two and nine times. The target antigen is unknown. This entry belongs to a study of early T cells in non-severe SARS-CoV-2 infection. Study in general: Chains stayed unpaired after sequencing of bulk RNA from unsorted whole blood. Study-level points and caveats: Matches to VDJdb favored anti-spike CD8 responses and missed private and CD4 specificities.

Trimming at V came to 5 bases and at J to 2 bases, leaving 8 bases not matched to a gene. Germline CDR1 DFQATT, CDR2 SNEGSKA (reference sequence). The CDR3 spans 14 residues. Unique molecular identifiers tagged individual cDNA molecules. One entry per CDR3 protein results from TCRdb running MiXCR on the 5' RACE reads. The table shows approximately 47,000 distinct CDR3 sequences, with over 5% occurring only once. The sample consisted of whole blood, taken at baseline. The rearrangement uses TRBV20-1 and TRBJ2-7; 8 bases align to TRBD2. The sequence came from an adult who was a healthcare worker with PCR-confirmed SARS-CoV-2 infection or an uninfected control (not recorded which). The CDR3 region is CSAPAGTRAYEQYF. CDR3 nucleotide sequence: TGCAGTGCTCCAGCCGGGACTAGGGCCTACGAGCAGTACTTC.